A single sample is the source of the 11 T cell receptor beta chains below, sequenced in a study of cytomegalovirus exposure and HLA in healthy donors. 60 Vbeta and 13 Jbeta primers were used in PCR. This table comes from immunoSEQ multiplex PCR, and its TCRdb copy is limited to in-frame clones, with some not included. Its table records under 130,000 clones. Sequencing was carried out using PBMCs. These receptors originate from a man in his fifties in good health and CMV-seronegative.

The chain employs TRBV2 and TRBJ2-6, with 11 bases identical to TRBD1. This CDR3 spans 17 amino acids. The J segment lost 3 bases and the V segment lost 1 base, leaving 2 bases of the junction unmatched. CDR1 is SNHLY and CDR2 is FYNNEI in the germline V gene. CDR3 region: CASSEGTGGFGANVLTF. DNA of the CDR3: TGTGCCAGCAGTGAAGGGACAGGGGGCTTTGGGGCCAACGTCCTGACTTTC.

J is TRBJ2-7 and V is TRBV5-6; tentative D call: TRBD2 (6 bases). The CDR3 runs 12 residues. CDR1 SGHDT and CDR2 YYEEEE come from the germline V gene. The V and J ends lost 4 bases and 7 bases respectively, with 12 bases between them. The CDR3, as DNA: TGTGCCAGCAGCCTGTTGGACTATGAGCAGTACTTC. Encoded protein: CASSLLDYEQYF.

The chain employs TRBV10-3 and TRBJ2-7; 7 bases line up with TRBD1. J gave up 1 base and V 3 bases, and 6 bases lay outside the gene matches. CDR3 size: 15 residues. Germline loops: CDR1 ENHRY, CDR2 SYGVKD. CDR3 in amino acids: CAISDHSGQSYEQYF. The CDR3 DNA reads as TGTGCCATCAGTGATCATTCGGGACAGTCCTACGAGCAGTACTTC.

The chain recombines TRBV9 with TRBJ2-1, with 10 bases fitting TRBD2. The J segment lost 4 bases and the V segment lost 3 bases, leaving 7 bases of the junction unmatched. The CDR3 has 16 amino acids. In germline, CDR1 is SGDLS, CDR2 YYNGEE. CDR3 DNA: TGTGCCAGCAGCGCCGTATTAGCGGGGGGTTACAATGAGCAGTTCTTC. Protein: CASSAVLAGGYNEQFF.

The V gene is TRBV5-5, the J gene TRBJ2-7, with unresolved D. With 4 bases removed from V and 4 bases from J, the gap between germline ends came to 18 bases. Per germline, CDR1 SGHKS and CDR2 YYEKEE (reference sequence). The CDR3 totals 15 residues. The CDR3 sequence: CASSPVRSQIYEQYF. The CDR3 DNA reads TGTGCCAGCAGCCCCGTCCGGAGCCAGATATACGAGCAGTACTTC.

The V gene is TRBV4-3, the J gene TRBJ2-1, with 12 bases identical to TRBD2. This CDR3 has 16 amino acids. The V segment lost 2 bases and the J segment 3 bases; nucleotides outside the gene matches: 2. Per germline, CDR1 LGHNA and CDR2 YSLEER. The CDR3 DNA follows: TGCGCCAGCAGCCAACGGACTAGCGGGATCTACAATGAGCAGTTCTTC. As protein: CASSQRTSGIYNEQFF.

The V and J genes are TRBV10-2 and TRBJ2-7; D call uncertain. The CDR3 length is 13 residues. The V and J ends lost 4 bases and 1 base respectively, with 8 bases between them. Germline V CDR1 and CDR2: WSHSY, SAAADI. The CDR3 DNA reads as TGCGCCAGCAGTGGGGCTTTATCCTACGAGCAGTACTTC. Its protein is CASSGALSYEQYF.

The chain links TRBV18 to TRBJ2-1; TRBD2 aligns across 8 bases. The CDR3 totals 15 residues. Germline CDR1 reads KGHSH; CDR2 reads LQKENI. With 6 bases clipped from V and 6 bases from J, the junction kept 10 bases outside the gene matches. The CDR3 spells CASSQQRGSPNEQFF. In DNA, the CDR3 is TGTGCCAGCTCCCAACAGCGGGGGTCCCCCAATGAGCAGTTCTTC.

The CDR3 reads CASSSLRDTSNYGYTF. CDR3 sequence (DNA): TGTGCCAGCAGTTCACTCCGGGACACATCTAACTATGGCTACACCTTC. This chain uses TRBV6-5 with TRBJ1-2, with TRBD1 as a possible D gene (6 bases). The germline V and J ends were trimmed by 4 bases and 0 bases, with 15 bases remaining between them. The CDR3 runs to 16 residues. The germline V gene has CDR1 MNHEY and CDR2 SVGAGI.

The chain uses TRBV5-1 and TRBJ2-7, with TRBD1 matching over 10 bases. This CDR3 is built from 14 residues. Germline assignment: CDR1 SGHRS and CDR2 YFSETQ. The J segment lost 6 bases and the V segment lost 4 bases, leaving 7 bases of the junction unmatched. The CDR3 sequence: CASSPDRGLGEQYF. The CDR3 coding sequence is TGCGCCAGCAGCCCTGACAGGGGGCTTGGCGAGCAGTACTTC.

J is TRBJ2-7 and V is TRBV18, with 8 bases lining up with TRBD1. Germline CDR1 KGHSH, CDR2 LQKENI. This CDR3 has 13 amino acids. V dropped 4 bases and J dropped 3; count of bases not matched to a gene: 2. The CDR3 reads CASSLGQGYEQYF. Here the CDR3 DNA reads TGTGCCAGCTCACTAGGACAGGGCTACGAGCAGTACTTC.